These 20 T cell receptor beta chains share one sample of origin, sequenced in a study of CD8+ T cells in alopecia areata. cDNA serving as the sequencing template came from extracted, reverse transcribed RNA. Using immunoSEQ multiplex PCR, the repertoire was profiled, and TCRdb retains in-frame clones only, with some absent. In the table there are around 110,000 clones, roughly 84% of which are singletons. The treatment: oral pan-JAK inhibitor, 5-10 mg twice daily. Here the sequenced sample was CD8+ T cells sorted from blood, taken at week 24, from a patient treated with tofacitinib. The receptors derive from a human donor with alopecia areata.

This chain uses TRBV2 with TRBJ2-3; D gene unclear. Germline assignment: CDR1 SNHLY and CDR2 FYNNEI. The CDR3 extends over 14 amino acids. V dropped 2 bases and J dropped 1 base, with 7 bases sitting between them. The CDR3 sequence: CASSESIGTDTQYF. The CDR3 bases are TGTGCCAGCAGTGAATCCATTGGCACAGATACGCAGTATTTT. The full variable domain, completed using reference TRBV2 and TRBJ2-3, is EPEVTQTPSHQVTQMGQEVILRCVPISNHLYFYWYRQILGQKVEFLVSFYNNEISEKSEIFDDQFSVERPDGSNFTLKIRSTKLEDSAMYFCASSESIGTDTQYFGPGTRLTVL.

In this sample, this clone turned up a few times. The CDR3 bases are TGCGCCAGCAGCCAAAGGGAACTCTACTACGAGCAGTACTTC. Its protein is CASSQRELYYEQYF. The chain recombines TRBV4-1 with TRBJ2-7; no clear D. The CDR3 contains 14 residues. V was shortened by 2 bases and J by 3 bases, with 11 bases between the two germline ends. From germline, CDR1 is MGHRA and CDR2 YSYEKL.

This clone was seen more than once but under ten times. J is TRBJ2-7 and V is TRBV5-6; D not resolved. V was pared by 1 base and J by 1 base, with 6 bases between. Germline assignment: CDR1 SGHDT and CDR2 YYEEEE. The CDR3 is made up of 13 amino acids. Here the CDR3 reads CASSLRVSYEQYF. As DNA, the CDR3 is TGTGCCAGCAGCTTGAGGGTGTCCTACGAGCAGTACTTC.

The chain joins TRBV19 to TRBJ1-5; D not certain. Trimming cost V 2 bases and J 3 bases, with 8 bases left between them. This CDR3 is 14 amino acids long. Germline values: CDR1 LNHDA, CDR2 SQIVND (reference sequence). Here the CDR3 reads CASSISVANQPQHF. As DNA, the CDR3 is TGTGCCAGTAGTATATCGGTCGCCAATCAGCCCCAGCATTTT.

This clone appeared a few times. The genes are TRBV7-9 and TRBJ2-7, with 8 positions matching TRBD1. The CDR3 runs to 16 residues. With 6 bases clipped from V and 3 bases from J, the junction kept 13 bases outside the gene matches. Germline CDR1 SEHNR, CDR2 FQNEAQ (reference sequence). The CDR3 region has the DNA TGTGCCAGCAGTCATGGACAGGGCTCCCTAAGCTACGAGCAGTACTTC. Protein: CASSHGQGSLSYEQYF.

The rearrangement uses TRBV2 and TRBJ1-1, with a tentative D call TRBD1 (5 bases). The CDR3 runs 12 residues. Deletions cut 1 base from V and 7 bases from J, with 7 bases between. Germline V gene sequence: CDR1 SNHLY, CDR2 FYNNEI. The CDR3 is CASSEGQLEAFF. The DNA of the CDR3 is TGTGCCAGCAGTGAAGGACAGCTTGAAGCTTTCTTT.

The DNA for the CDR3 is TGTGCCAGCAGACGTGACAGTGGGCTATTTGATACGCAGTATTTT. Translation: CASRRDSGLFDTQYF. The V call is TRBV7-9, the J call TRBJ2-3, with D perhaps matching TRBD1 (5 bases). The ends were cut back, 6 bases at V and 6 bases at J, with 19 bases in the middle. The CDR3 sequence is 15 residues long. Germline CDR1 is SEHNR and CDR2 is FQNEAQ (reference sequence). Together with reference TRBV7-9 and TRBJ2-3, the CDR3 gives the full variable domain: DTGVSQNPRHKITKRGQNVTFRCDPISEHNRLYWYRQTLGQGPEFLTYFQNEAQLEKSRLLSDRFSAERPKGSFSTLEIQRTEQGDSAMYLCASRRDSGLFDTQYFGPGTRLTVL.

The chain recombines TRBV4-2 with TRBJ2-1; D not certain. This CDR3 spans 15 amino acids. V lost 4 bases to trimming and J lost 0 bases, with 10 bases between them. CDR1 is LGHNA, CDR2 YNFKEQ, per germline. The CDR3 coding sequence is TGTGCCAGCAGCCGAGCGATTGGCTCCTACAATGAGCAGTTCTTC. Translated, it gives CASSRAIGSYNEQFF.

The V gene is TRBV2, the J gene TRBJ2-1; D uncertain. V shed 6 bases and J shed 13 bases, with 19 bases lying between them. CDR1 is SNHLY and CDR2 is FYNNEI in the germline V gene. The CDR3 totals 13 residues. In DNA form, the CDR3 reads TGTGCCAGCAGAGCGACCTCGGACCCCCCACAGTTCTTC. Its protein product is CASRATSDPPQFF.

This CDR3 is CAISELGGGEQYF. The CDR3 nucleotides are TGTGCCATCAGTGAGCTCGGGGGGGGCGAGCAGTACTTC. This chain uses TRBV10-3 with TRBJ2-7; 8 bases align to TRBD2. Germline V gene sequence: CDR1 ENHRY, CDR2 SYGVKD. This CDR3 spans 13 amino acids. Unmatched junction bases numbered 3, after V lost 2 bases and J lost 6 bases.

This clone has only a few counts. Different DNA sequences within this sample yield the same CDR3. V is TRBV7-2 and J is TRBJ2-7; 10 positions match TRBD2. The CDR3 extends over 14 amino acids. V lost 3 bases and J lost 3; bases outside the gene matches: 2. Germline loops: CDR1 SGHTA, CDR2 FQGNSA. CDR3 sequence: CASSFASGGYEQYF. Here the CDR3 DNA reads TGTGCCAGCAGCTTCGCTAGCGGGGGCTACGAGCAGTACTTC. Full variable domain (rest looked up from reference TRBV7-2 and TRBJ2-7): GAGVSQSPSNKVTEKGKDVELRCDPISGHTALYWYRQSLGQGLEFLIYFQGNSAPDKSGLPSDRFSAERTGGSVSTLTIQRTQQEDSAVYLCASSFASGGYEQYFGPGTRLTVT.

The chain carries TRBV29-1 and TRBJ2-7, with TRBD2 identical over 12 bases. Germline CDR1 and CDR2: SQVTM and ANQGSEA. Trimming cost V 4 bases and J 1 base; bases outside gene matches: 2. The CDR3 loop spans 14 amino acids. The CDR3 sequence is CSVVTSGGSYEQYF. The CDR3 nucleotides read TGCAGCGTTGTGACTAGCGGGGGTTCCTACGAGCAGTACTTC.

The rearrangement links TRBV2 to TRBJ2-1; TRBD1 might be the D (6 bases). The germline CDR1 and CDR2 sequences are SNHLY and FYNNEI. The CDR3 is 15 residues long. V was cut by 7 bases and J by 4 bases, with 17 bases left in between. The CDR3 coding sequence is TGTGCCAGCAACCCCCCCGGGACACTATACAATGAGCAGTTCTTC. The encoded protein is CASNPPGTLYNEQFF.

This clone was detected once. This chain uses TRBV2 with TRBJ2-1, with 10 nucleotides matching TRBD2. The CDR3 sequence is 18 residues long. Unmatched junction bases numbered 8, after V lost 3 bases and J lost 0 bases. In germline, CDR1 is SNHLY, CDR2 FYNNEI. The CDR3 is CASSEASGGKSSYNEQFF. The CDR3 nucleotides read TGTGCCAGCAGTGAGGCTAGCGGGGGAAAGAGCTCCTACAATGAGCAGTTCTTC.

V usage is TRBV4-1 and J usage is TRBJ1-5; D unresolved. Germline V CDR1 and CDR2: MGHRA, YSYEKL. V gave up 1 base and J gave up 4 bases, with 11 bases separating them. This CDR3 is built from 15 residues. The DNA for the CDR3 is TGCGCCAGCAGCCAAGCTACCCCAGTGAATCAGCCCCAGCATTTT. Its protein product is CASSQATPVNQPQHF.

The J gene is TRBJ1-2, the V gene TRBV7-2; D unclear. Trimming left V 4 bases short and J 4 bases short, with 7 bases between. The germline CDR1 and CDR2 sequences are SGHTA and FQGNSA. The CDR3 consists of 12 residues. The CDR3 region is CASSWQAYGYTF. For the CDR3, the DNA is TGTGCCAGCAGCTGGCAAGCCTATGGCTACACCTTC. Variable domain in full (rest from reference TRBV7-2 and TRBJ1-2): GAGVSQSPSNKVTEKGKDVELRCDPISGHTALYWYRQSLGQGLEFLIYFQGNSAPDKSGLPSDRFSAERTGGSVSTLTIQRTQQEDSAVYLCASSWQAYGYTFGSGTRLTVV.

The chain recombines TRBV7-9 with TRBJ2-1, with D possibly matching TRBD2 (5 bases). The germline CDR1 and CDR2 sequences are SEHNR and FQNEAQ (reference sequence). The V gene lost 5 bases and the J gene lost 7 bases, with 21 bases spanning the gap. This CDR3 region has 16 residues. The CDR3 region is CASSPRDPAKGNEQFF. In nucleotides, the CDR3 is TGTGCCAGCAGCCCCCGGGATCCCGCGAAAGGGAATGAGCAGTTCTTC. The whole variable domain, remainder taken from reference TRBV7-9 and TRBJ2-1, is DTGVSQNPRHKITKRGQNVTFRCDPISEHNRLYWYRQTLGQGPEFLTYFQNEAQLEKSRLLSDRFSAERPKGSFSTLEIQRTEQGDSAMYLCASSPRDPAKGNEQFFGPGTRLTVL.

CDR3 in amino acids: CASSNTGGVMNTEAFF. The CDR3 region has the DNA TGTGCCAGCAGCAATACAGGGGGAGTTATGAACACTGAAGCTTTCTTT. This chain connects TRBV7-9 to TRBJ1-1; 8 positions match TRBD1. V trimming: 5 bases; J trimming: 0 bases; junction bases outside the gene matches: 8. Germline values: CDR1 SEHNR, CDR2 FQNEAQ (reference sequence). There are 16 residues in the CDR3.

The rearrangement joins TRBV7-8 to TRBJ2-7; no clear D. The CDR3 sequence is 11 residues long. Trimming shortened V by 5 bases and J by 7 bases, and 9 bases separated the two germline ends. Per germline, CDR1 SGHVS and CDR2 FQNEAQ. The CDR3: CASSPPGEQYF. As DNA, the CDR3 is TGTGCCAGCAGCCCCCCCGGGGAGCAGTACTTC.

This chain uses TRBV7-9 with TRBJ2-3; 8 bases match TRBD1. The J segment lost 3 bases and the V segment lost 1 base, leaving 6 bases of the junction unmatched. Per the germline V gene, CDR1 is SEHNR and CDR2 is FQNEAQ (reference sequence). The CDR3 runs 16 residues. The CDR3 is CASSLDVTGETDTQYF. The CDR3 nucleotides read TGTGCCAGCAGCTTAGACGTGACAGGGGAAACAGATACGCAGTATTTT.